Listed here are 27 T cell receptor beta chains from one sample, sequenced in a study of T cells in localized non-small cell lung cancer. The data were produced by immunoSEQ multiplex PCR, yet TCRdb's version contains in-frame clones alone and is incomplete. The sample comprises 60,000 to 75,000 clones, 84% of which are singletons, and 13% rests with the top ten. The sample here was peripheral blood, taken before any cancer treatment. These receptors came from an older female donor with stage I lung adenocarcinoma.

About this clone itself: This specimen includes other DNA sequences encoding the same CDR3. CDR3 bases: TGTGCCAGCTCACCATCTAGAAGCACAGATACGCAGTATTTT. This sequence encodes CASSPSRSTDTQYF. The chain uses TRBV18 and TRBJ2-3; D is unclear. The CDR3 is 14 residues long. Germline loops: CDR1 KGHSH, CDR2 LQKENI. Trimming pared 2 bases from V and 0 bases from J, leaving 6 bases between.

V usage is TRBV27 and J usage is TRBJ1-5; D unclear. CDR3 length: 17 amino acids. From germline, CDR1 is MNHEY and CDR2 SMNVEV (reference sequence). V lost 3 bases and J 0 bases, leaving 15 bases between the germline ends. The CDR3 spells CASSFRPGRNSNQPQHF. The CDR3 nucleotides read TGTGCCAGCAGTTTTCGGCCAGGAAGAAATAGCAATCAGCCCCAGCATTTT.

This clone has more than one count but fewer than ten. Germline and junction disagree at one end, which may indicate a read error. In DNA, the CDR3 is TGTGCCAGCAGTGCTGACAGGGCCCCCTATGGCTGCACCTTC. The encoded protein is CASSADRAPYGCTF. This rearrangement joins TRBV6-5 to TRBJ1-2; 7 bases agree with TRBD1. The CDR3 contains 14 residues. The germline V gene encodes CDR1 MNHEY and CDR2 SVGAGI.

The chain couples TRBV5-1 to TRBJ1-1; TRBD1 agrees at 7 bases. V shed 4 bases and J 3 bases; nucleotides not matched to a gene: 9. The CDR3 runs to 15 residues. CDR1 and CDR2 from the germline V gene are SGHRS and YFSETQ. As DNA, the CDR3 is TGCGCCAGCAGCACTACGACAGGGTGGGACACTGAAGCTTTCTTT. This gives the protein CASSTTTGWDTEAFF.

On this clone itself: A read error may account for a junction end that differs from germline. V usage is TRBV7-9 and J usage is TRBJ1-2, with D possibly TRBD1 on 5 matching bases. This CDR3 comprises 13 residues. Germline assignment: CDR1 SEHNR and CDR2 FQNEAQ (reference sequence). This CDR3 is CASSPDKIDHPDF. Written as DNA, the CDR3 is TGTGCCAGCAGCCCGGACAAGATAGACCACCCCGACTTC.

The chain uses TRBV10-1 and TRBJ1-1; D gene unclear. CDR1 and CDR2 from the germline V gene are WNHNN and SYGVQD (reference sequence). The V gene lost 0 bases and the J gene lost 4 bases, with 6 bases spanning the gap. The CDR3 spans 13 residues. The CDR3 coding sequence is TGCGCCAGCAGTGAGTCCCCCAGCACTGAAGCTTTCTTT. Translating gives CASSESPSTEAFF.

V usage is TRBV19 and J usage is TRBJ2-2, with 7 bases fitting TRBD1. The CDR3 is 14 residues long. V lost 7 bases to trimming and J lost 3 bases; unmatched junction nucleotides: 5. Germline loops: CDR1 LNHDA, CDR2 SQIVND (reference sequence). CDR3 DNA: TGTGCCAGTAACACAGGGGCCTACACCGGGGAGCTGTTTTTT. This encodes CASNTGAYTGELFF.

The chain is built from TRBV7-6 and TRBJ2-5; D might be TRBD1 (5 bases). Trimming shortened V by 5 bases and J by 7 bases, and 23 bases separated the two germline ends. This CDR3 region has 16 residues. The V gene's germline CDR1 is SGHVS and CDR2 FNYEAQ. The CDR3 nucleotides read TGTGCCAGCAGCCGCCTAACCCCCGGACCCCAGGGGACCCAGTACTTC. Translated, it gives CASSRLTPGPQGTQYF.

This clone showed up just a few times. The rearrangement links TRBV11-3 to TRBJ2-5, with 9 bases that match TRBD1. J was trimmed by 5 bases and V by 5 bases; bases with no gene match: 12. This CDR3 is 16 amino acids long. The V gene's germline CDR1 is SGHNT and CDR2 YENEEA. CDR3 protein: CASSPGSGTGTETQYF. For the CDR3, the DNA is TGTGCCAGCAGCCCCGGTTCCGGGACAGGGACGGAGACCCAGTACTTC.

The chain is built from TRBV6-5 and TRBJ2-7; no clear D gene. Trimming took off 4 bases at V and 7 bases at J, with 17 bases between the two ends. The CDR3 runs to 14 residues. Per germline, CDR1 MNHEY and CDR2 SVGAGI. This CDR3 is CASSSTGPSKEQYF. In DNA form, the CDR3 reads TGTGCCAGCAGTTCCACCGGGCCAAGCAAAGAGCAGTACTTC.

This chain uses TRBV6-6 with TRBJ1-4; D may be TRBD1 (5 bases). CDR3 size: 14 residues. V was clipped by 4 bases and J by 4 bases, with 10 bases between them. The V gene's germline CDR1 is MNHNY and CDR2 SVGAGI (reference sequence). CDR3 bases: TGTGCCAGCAGTTTCGGGACCTTTAATGAAAAACTGTTTTTT. Translating it yields CASSFGTFNEKLFF.

The rearrangement links TRBV19 to TRBJ2-1; 7 bases map to TRBD2. Germline-derived CDR1 and CDR2 are LNHDA and SQIVND (reference sequence). CDR3 length: 16 amino acids. Trimming at V came to 3 bases and at J to 0 bases, leaving 5 bases not matched to a gene. CDR3 sequence reads: CASSIWASGSYNEQFF. The CDR3 DNA reads TGTGCCAGTAGTATTTGGGCTAGCGGCTCCTACAATGAGCAGTTCTTC.

This clone was counted only a few times. This chain joins TRBV7-8 and TRBJ2-7; the D is unclear. This CDR3 has 11 residues. The V end lost 5 bases, the J end lost 12 bases, and 14 bases lay between the germline ends. Germline lookup yields CDR1 SGHVS and CDR2 FQNEAQ. The CDR3 here is CASSVGRTWYF. CDR3 coding DNA: TGTGCCAGCAGCGTTGGACGGACCTGGTACTTC.

This chain connects TRBV30 to TRBJ2-5; either TRBD1 or TRBD2 may fit D (5 bases each). The CDR3 covers 12 residues. V dropped 0 bases and J dropped 5 bases, with 7 bases sitting between them. Germline V gene sequence: CDR1 GTSNPN, CDR2 SVGIG (reference sequence). The CDR3 DNA follows: TGTGCCTGGAGTGTGTGGGGGGAGACCCAGTACTTC. Its protein product is CAWSVWGETQYF.

J is TRBJ1-5 and V is TRBV5-6; D may be TRBD1 (6 bases). Germline CDR1 and CDR2: SGHDT and YYEEEE. Trimming cost V 4 bases and J 11 bases, with 22 bases left between them. The length of the CDR3 is 15 residues. In nucleotides, the CDR3 is TGTGCCAGCAGCAAAACAGGGTATCTCTCCAATACCCAGCATTTT. Translated, it gives CASSKTGYLSNTQHF.

The rearrangement links TRBV4-2 to TRBJ2-1, with TRBD2 matching 9 bases. With 4 bases clipped from V and 0 bases from J, the junction kept 7 bases outside the gene matches. The germline V gene has CDR1 LGHNA and CDR2 YNFKEQ. The CDR3 extends over 17 amino acids. CDR3 DNA sequence: TGTGCCAGCAGCCCCAACCTAGCGGGAAGCTCCTACAATGAGCAGTTCTTC. This translates into CASSPNLAGSSYNEQFF.

The chain is built from TRBV5-6 and TRBJ2-7; TRBD1 matches 8 bases. This CDR3 spans 14 amino acids. Germline-derived CDR1 and CDR2 are SGHDT and YYEEEE. Trimming removed 4 bases from V and 6 bases from J; junction bases left unmatched: 9. Here the CDR3 reads CASSLGTGAPEQYF. The CDR3 DNA sequence: TGTGCCAGCAGCCTCGGGACAGGAGCTCCCGAGCAGTACTTC.

V usage is TRBV19 and J usage is TRBJ1-1; D gene uncertain. The V end was cut by 0 bases, the J end by 10 bases, with 15 bases between. The CDR3 spans 14 residues. Germline V gene lookup returns CDR1 LNHDA and CDR2 SQIVND (reference sequence). The CDR3 here is CASSIEAGNRGAFF. CDR3 sequence (DNA): TGTGCCAGTAGTATAGAAGCCGGGAATCGAGGAGCTTTCTTT.

The rearrangement uses TRBV19 and TRBJ2-3, with D maybe TRBD1 (5 bases). The germline CDR1 and CDR2 sequences are LNHDA and SQIVND (reference sequence). Trimming cost V 6 bases and J 2 bases, with 12 bases left between them. This CDR3 contains 14 residues. The DNA for the CDR3 is TGTGCCAGTAGCCCCAGGGCACTCACAGATACGCAGTATTTT. Encoded protein: CASSPRALTDTQYF.

To note about this clone: At one boundary the junction diverges from the germline segment, which might be a read error. V usage is TRBV6-1 and J usage is TRBJ2-1; tentative D call: TRBD1 (6 bases). Germline V gene lookup returns CDR1 MNHNS and CDR2 SASEGT. The CDR3 consists of 12 residues. The CDR3 DNA sequence: TGTGCCAGCTCACAGGGCTACAATGAGCGGTTCTTC. This translates into CASSQGYNERFF.

The gene calls are TRBV11-2 and TRBJ1-2; D not certain. V was shortened by 8 bases and J by 8 bases, with 12 bases between the two germline ends. CDR3 size: 11 residues. CDR1 and CDR2 from the germline V gene are SGHAT and FQNNGV. The CDR3 DNA sequence: TGTGCCAGCGGAACACTGGGGGGCTACACCTTC. Translating it yields CASGTLGGYTF.

This chain joins TRBV30 and TRBJ2-7; TRBD1 matches 8 bases. Trimming took 2 bases from V and 4 from J; bases not matched to a gene: 4. Germline V CDR1 and CDR2: GTSNPN, SVGIG (reference sequence). CDR3 length: 13 amino acids. For the CDR3, the DNA is TGTGCCTGGAGTTCTGACAGGGGTTACGAGCAGTACTTC. It codes for CAWSSDRGYEQYF.

The V gene is TRBV28, the J gene TRBJ2-5; 10 bases are shared with TRBD2. Trimming removed 7 bases from V and 4 bases from J; junction bases left unmatched: 12. The germline gives CDR1 MDHEN, CDR2 SYDVKM. The CDR3 sequence is 16 residues long. The CDR3 is CASKSPSGSGAETQYF. Here the CDR3 DNA reads TGTGCCAGCAAATCGCCTAGCGGGAGTGGGGCAGAGACCCAGTACTTC.

The chain uses TRBV30 and TRBJ1-2; D gene uncertain. V lost 3 bases, J lost 4 bases, and 6 bases lay in between. CDR1 and CDR2 (germline): GTSNPN, SVGIG (reference sequence). The CDR3 is 11 amino acids. The CDR3 region is CAWRASYGYTF. As DNA, the CDR3 is TGTGCCTGGAGAGCCAGCTATGGCTACACCTTC.

This clone was found a few times. V is TRBV19 and J is TRBJ1-5; D remains unclear. The germline CDR1 and CDR2 sequences are LNHDA and SQIVND (reference sequence). This CDR3 comprises 14 residues. V was trimmed by 6 bases and J by 1 base, leaving 10 bases between them. CDR3 sequence reads: CASSRGISNQPQHF. In DNA, the CDR3 is TGTGCCAGTAGCCGAGGGATCAGCAATCAGCCCCAGCATTTT. The full variable domain, completed using reference TRBV19 and TRBJ1-5, is DGGITQSPKYLFRKEGQNVTLSCEQNLNHDAMYWYRQDPGQGLRLIYYSQIVNDFQKGDIAEGYSVSREKKESFPLTVTSAQKNPTAFYLCASSRGISNQPQHFGDGTRLSIL.

The chain couples TRBV12-5 to TRBJ2-1, with D possibly being TRBD2 (6 bases). Between the trimmed V and J ends, which lost 2 bases and 7 bases, there was a span of 21 bases. Germline V gives CDR1 LGHNT, CDR2 FRNRAP. The CDR3 is 17 amino acids. The CDR3: CASGLPTGVVTWNEQFF. CDR3 in DNA: TGTGCTAGTGGTTTGCCGACGGGGGTTGTTACTTGGAATGAGCAGTTCTTC.

This chain uses TRBV19 with TRBJ1-2; TRBD1 might be the D (5 bases). This CDR3 spans 15 amino acids. Germline lookup yields CDR1 LNHDA and CDR2 SQIVND (reference sequence). The ends were cut back, 5 bases at V and 2 bases at J, with 15 bases in the middle. Here the CDR3 reads CASSEETVGNYGYTF. The CDR3 coding sequence is TGTGCCAGTAGTGAGGAGACAGTGGGAAACTATGGCTACACCTTC.